The rows below give T cell receptor beta chains drawn from one sample of a study of neurological immune-mediated disorders. One entry per CDR3 protein, called by TCRdb with MiXCR from the 5' RACE reads. This table has some 77,000 distinct CDR3 sequences, roughly 15% appearing once. Sequencing input: PBMCs. These receptor sequences come from a female donor with HTLV-1-associated myelopathy (HAM/TSP). Each CDR3 is given with its conserved first and last residue. Fields, in order: J gene, clone size, V gene, D gene, CDR3 DNA, CDR3 protein. The D gene is left open where the match is weak. The size field is filled for only some rows; it gives once, few, many or a size class.

j_call: TRBJ2-7
clone_size: many
v_call: TRBV28
d_call: TRBD2
cdr3_nt: TGTGCCAGCACTAGAAAGCGGGGCGAGCAGTACTTC
cdr3_aa: CASTRKRGEQYF

j_call: TRBJ2-1
clone_size: -
v_call: TRBV12-3/TRBV12-4
d_call: TRBD2
cdr3_nt: TGTGCCAGCAGTTCGACTAGCGGGGGGGCCTTGATTGAGCAGTTCTTC
cdr3_aa: CASSSTSGGALIEQFF

j_call: TRBJ2-2
clone_size: many
v_call: TRBV5-1
d_call: -
cdr3_nt: TGCGCCAGCAGGTCTCTCTACAACACCGGGGAGCTGTTTTTT
cdr3_aa: CASRSLYNTGELFF

j_call: TRBJ1-3
clone_size: many
v_call: TRBV5-1
d_call: -
cdr3_nt: TGCGCCAGCAGCTCGGCAGTCCCCATATATTTT
cdr3_aa: CASSSAVPIYF

j_call: TRBJ1-2
clone_size: many
v_call: TRBV28
d_call: -
cdr3_nt: TGTGCCAGCCTGAGGGTCCCCAACTATGGCTACACCTTC
cdr3_aa: CASLRVPNYGYTF

j_call: TRBJ2-2
clone_size: -
v_call: TRBV12-3/TRBV12-4
d_call: -
cdr3_nt: TGTGCCAGCAGTTTCGCGGGGGCGCGCACCGGGGAGCTGTTTTTT
cdr3_aa: CASSFAGARTGELFF

j_call: TRBJ2-7
clone_size: many
v_call: TRBV7-9
d_call: -
cdr3_nt: TGTGCCAGCAGCTTGGACACGATCTACGAGCAGTACTTC
cdr3_aa: CASSLDTIYEQYF

j_call: TRBJ2-3
clone_size: -
v_call: TRBV20-1
d_call: -
cdr3_nt: TGCAGTGCTGAGGACTCGACCCCGGGGGTTACAGATACGCAGTATTTT
cdr3_aa: CSAEDSTPGVTDTQYF

j_call: TRBJ2-5
clone_size: many
v_call: TRBV4-1
d_call: TRBD2
cdr3_nt: TGCGCCAGCAGCCAAGATGGGCAGGTCGAAAGCGGGGGGGATCAAGAGACCCAGTACTTC
cdr3_aa: CASSQDGQVESGGDQETQYF

j_call: TRBJ2-2
clone_size: many
v_call: TRBV5-1
d_call: -
cdr3_nt: TGCGCCAGCAGCTTGCTGGGGACGTCCGGGGAGCTGTTTTTT
cdr3_aa: CASSLLGTSGELFF

j_call: TRBJ2-1
clone_size: many
v_call: TRBV18
d_call: TRBD1
cdr3_nt: TGTGCCAGCTCACGGACAGGGGGGGACGCTGAGCAGTTCTTC
cdr3_aa: CASSRTGGDAEQFF

j_call: TRBJ2-1
clone_size: medium-sized
v_call: TRBV10-3
d_call: -
cdr3_nt: TGTGCCATCAGTGGCCTGGGGAGGACCGGCAATGAGCAGTTCTTC
cdr3_aa: CAISGLGRTGNEQFF

j_call: TRBJ2-3
clone_size: many
v_call: TRBV24-1
d_call: TRBD2
cdr3_nt: TGTGCCACCAGTGATTTTAGGACTAGCGGGGCCACAGATACGCAGTATTTT
cdr3_aa: CATSDFRTSGATDTQYF

j_call: TRBJ2-3
clone_size: many
v_call: TRBV12-3/TRBV12-4
d_call: -
cdr3_nt: TGCGCCAGCAGCTTAGGTAGCACAGATACGCAGTATTTT
cdr3_aa: CASSLGSTDTQYF

j_call: TRBJ2-1
clone_size: many
v_call: TRBV18
d_call: TRBD2
cdr3_nt: TGTGCCAGCTCAACAAAAACACGGGGGGGCTACAATGAGCAGTTCTTC
cdr3_aa: CASSTKTRGGYNEQFF